The clone carrying this T cell receptor beta chain has only a few counts. The CDR3 length is 15 residues. CDR1 is SGHVS, CDR2 FNYEAQ, per germline. The J segment lost 2 bases and the V segment lost 6 bases, leaving 3 bases of the junction unmatched. The source of the sample is a study of T-cell memory formation after mild COVID-19. Using its own MiXCR run on the 5' RACE reads, TCRdb lists one record per CDR3 protein. The sample has roughly 450,000 distinct CDR3 sequences; 15% to 20% are singletons. The chain couples TRBV7-6 to TRBJ2-1, with 11 bases matching TRBD2. This TCR derives from an adult woman who had mild COVID-19 (a few samples of this study predate the infection). Cell type and time point are not known. Material: PBMCs or a T cell subset sorted from them (not recorded which). The CDR3 bases are TGTGCCAGCAGTATAGCGGGAGGGCCCTACAATGAGCAGTTCTTC. This sequence encodes CASSIAGGPYNEQFF. Based on the CDR3 plus reference TRBV7-6 and TRBJ2-1, the full variable domain is GAGVSQSPRYKVTKRGQDVALRCDPISGHVSLYWYRQALGQGPEFLTYFNYEAQQDKSGLPNDRFSAERPEGSISTLTIQRTEQRDSAMYRCASSIAGGPYNEQFFGPGTRLTVL.